Following are 21 T cell receptor beta chains from one sample sequenced in a study of T cell responses to AZD1222 COVID-19 vaccine. Assay: immunoSEQ multiplex PCR; the TCRdb copy retains only in-frame clones and omits some. The sample consists of approximately 180,000 clones, approximately 90% of them appearing once. This specimen was peripheral blood, taken on day 0 of AZD1222 vaccination. The source is an adult in good health.

The rearrangement links TRBV6-5 to TRBJ2-1; D gene unclear. The CDR3 totals 12 residues. V lost 6 bases to trimming and J lost 6 bases, with 9 bases between them. Germline CDR1 reads MNHEY; CDR2 reads SVGAGI. The CDR3 DNA reads as TGTGCCAGCAGACCCTCGGGCAATGAGCAGTTCTTC. This encodes CASRPSGNEQFF.

As to this clone: A read error may be the cause here, since a much bigger clone is one base away. This rearrangement joins TRBV28 to TRBJ1-5; D is possibly TRBD1 (5 bases). Trimming took off 11 bases at V and 2 bases at J, with 22 bases between the two ends. Germline loops: CDR1 MDHEN, CDR2 SYDVKM. The CDR3 runs 16 residues. Here the CDR3 DNA reads TGTGCCCGCCTAACGGGGGGGGGAGGCGGCAATCAGCCCCAGCATTTT. Protein sequence: CARLTGGGGGNQPQHF.

The J gene is TRBJ2-3, the V gene TRBV19, with 10 bases matching TRBD2. The trim removed 3 bases at V and 4 bases at J, leaving 4 bases unmatched. The germline CDR1 and CDR2 sequences are LNHDA and SQIVND (reference sequence). CDR3 length equals 15 residues. The CDR3: CASSIGTSVADTQYF. The CDR3 DNA is TGTGCCAGTAGTATTGGGACTAGCGTGGCAGATACGCAGTATTTT.

Turning to this clone: The same CDR3 is also encoded by other DNA sequences in this sample. The gene calls are TRBV28 and TRBJ1-5; D gene ambiguous. Germline V CDR1 and CDR2: MDHEN, SYDVKM. The V and J ends lost 5 bases and 1 base respectively, with 12 bases between them. CDR3 size: 15 residues. The CDR3 loop is CASSPPGGSNQPQHF. The CDR3 DNA reads as TGTGCCAGCAGTCCCCCCGGCGGGAGCAATCAGCCCCAGCATTTT. Full variable domain (rest looked up from reference TRBV28 and TRBJ1-5): DVKVTQSSRYLVKRTGEKVFLECVQDMDHENMFWYRQDPGLGLRLIYFSYDVKMKEKGDIPEGYSVSREKKERFSLILESASTNQTSMYLCASSPPGGSNQPQHFGDGTRLSIL.

The chain links TRBV5-6 to TRBJ1-2; no clear D gene. The CDR3 sequence is 12 residues long. Germline-derived CDR1 and CDR2 are SGHDT and YYEEEE. V was shortened by 6 bases and J by 8 bases, with 14 bases between the two germline ends. Written as DNA, the CDR3 is TGTGCCAGCATTGGGATGGAGTTGGGCTACACCTTC. As protein: CASIGMELGYTF.

V is TRBV19 and J is TRBJ2-2, with D possibly TRBD2 on 5 matching bases. CDR1 and CDR2 from the germline V gene are LNHDA and SQIVND (reference sequence). The CDR3 covers 14 residues. Trimming removed 6 bases at V and 4 bases at J, with 12 bases between. CDR3 region: CASSLGVGTGELFF. Here the CDR3 DNA reads TGTGCCAGTAGCCTCGGGGTGGGCACCGGGGAGCTGTTTTTT. The whole variable domain, remainder taken from reference TRBV19 and TRBJ2-2, is DGGITQSPKYLFRKEGQNVTLSCEQNLNHDAMYWYRQDPGQGLRLIYYSQIVNDFQKGDIAEGYSVSREKKESFPLTVTSAQKNPTAFYLCASSLGVGTGELFFGEGSRLTVL.

The chain has TRBV28 and TRBJ1-2; D not certain. This CDR3 has 16 amino acids. V lost 2 bases, J lost 10 bases, and 23 bases lay in between. Germline V CDR1 and CDR2: MDHEN, SYDVKM. The CDR3 DNA follows: TGTGCCAGCAGTTTAGTTGGTGCAGCGGACGTCGGAAACTACACCTTC. It translates to CASSLVGAADVGNYTF.

The chain joins TRBV5-1 to TRBJ2-6; maybe TRBD1 (6 bases). The CDR3 is 15 amino acids. Germline V gene lookup returns CDR1 SGHRS and CDR2 YFSETQ. Between the trimmed V and J ends, which lost 2 bases and 2 bases, there was a span of 8 bases. CDR3 protein: CASSFEGAGANVLTF. The CDR3 nucleotides read TGCGCCAGCAGCTTTGAGGGGGCTGGGGCCAACGTCCTGACTTTC.

This chain connects TRBV7-2 to TRBJ1-3, with no clear D. V lost 5 bases to trimming and J lost 12 bases, with 17 bases between them. This CDR3 region has 13 residues. CDR1 is SGHTA and CDR2 is FQGNSA in the germline V gene. DNA for the CDR3: TGTGCCAGCAGCCGAGAGGCCCACCTGGGCATATATTTT. Its translation is CASSREAHLGIYF.

The chain is built from TRBV10-1 and TRBJ1-5; tentative D call: TRBD1 (5 bases). Germline values: CDR1 WNHNN, CDR2 SYGVQD (reference sequence). The CDR3 length is 14 residues. The V end lost 2 bases, the J end lost 7 bases, and 12 bases lay between the germline ends. DNA for the CDR3: TGCGCCAGCAGTGAGAGCGGGGACGGGCAGCCCCAGCATTTT. Its translation: CASSESGDGQPQHF.

The chain couples TRBV3-1 (or the pseudogene TRBV3-2) to TRBJ2-7; TRBD1 agrees at 9 bases. Germline assignment: CDR1 LGHDT and CDR2 YNNKEL (reference sequence). The CDR3 totals 12 residues. V lost 3 bases to trimming and J lost 9 bases; unmatched junction nucleotides: 3. The CDR3 DNA sequence: TGTGCCAGCAGCCAGGACAGGGGTATGCAGTACTTC. It encodes CASSQDRGMQYF.

The chain employs TRBV6-6 and TRBJ2-2, with a tentative D call TRBD1 (6 bases). The V end was cut by 5 bases, the J end by 6 bases, with 16 bases between. CDR3 size: 15 residues. The germline V gene has CDR1 MNHNY and CDR2 SVGAGI (reference sequence). The CDR3 sequence: CASSNREAGSGELFF. CDR3 sequence (DNA): TGTGCCAGCAGTAACAGGGAAGCAGGTTCCGGGGAGCTGTTTTTT.

This rearrangement joins TRBV29-1 to TRBJ1-4; D is ambiguous. Between the trimmed V and J ends, which lost 2 bases and 8 bases, there was a span of 6 bases. The CDR3 covers 11 residues. In germline, CDR1 is SQVTM, CDR2 ANQGSEA. Written as DNA, the CDR3 is TGCAGCGTTGAAACCCTGGAAAAACTGTTTTTT. Encoded protein: CSVETLEKLFF.

The chain recombines TRBV28 with TRBJ2-7; D perhaps matches TRBD1 (9 bases). The V gene lost 6 bases and the J gene lost 3 bases, with 18 bases spanning the gap. Germline assignment: CDR1 MDHEN and CDR2 SYDVKM. The CDR3 is made up of 15 amino acids. The CDR3 protein is CASSGRGTGNYEQYF. CDR3 in DNA: TGTGCCAGCAGCGGGAGGGGGACAGGGAACTACGAGCAGTACTTC.

The rearrangement uses TRBV2 and TRBJ2-1; D may be TRBD1 (6 bases). The CDR3 runs 14 residues. Between the trimmed V and J ends, which lost 5 bases and 6 bases, there was a span of 14 bases. CDR1 is SNHLY, CDR2 FYNNEI, per germline. The CDR3 sequence: CASSRSLGGNEQFF. In DNA, the CDR3 is TGTGCCAGCAGTCGGAGTCTAGGGGGCAATGAGCAGTTCTTC.

The chain couples TRBV30 to TRBJ1-5, with D perhaps TRBD1 (5 bases). Germline CDR1 GTSNPN, CDR2 SVGIG (reference sequence). The CDR3 totals 14 residues. Between the trimmed V and J ends, which lost 0 bases and 5 bases, there was a span of 11 bases. CDR3: CAWSVLGGYQPQHF. The CDR3 bases are TGTGCCTGGAGTGTACTTGGGGGATATCAGCCCCAGCATTTT.

This rearrangement joins TRBV6-5 to TRBJ1-5; D is perhaps TRBD1 (5 bases). There are 15 residues in the CDR3. CDR1 and CDR2 (germline): MNHEY, SVGAGI. Between the trimmed V and J ends, which lost 5 bases and 0 bases, there was a span of 11 bases. CDR3 in DNA: TGTGCCAGCAGTCCGCAGGGCCTTAGCAATCAGCCCCAGCATTTT. Residues: CASSPQGLSNQPQHF.

V and J are TRBV3-1 (or the pseudogene TRBV3-2) and TRBJ2-3; 12 bases match TRBD2. This CDR3 has 19 residues. Per the germline V gene, CDR1 is LGHDT and CDR2 is YNNKEL (reference sequence). J lost 6 bases, V lost 0 bases, and 13 bases had no gene match. CDR3 sequence reads: CASSQDSALAGGPRDTQYF. CDR3 in DNA: TGTGCCAGCAGCCAAGATTCAGCTCTAGCGGGAGGGCCCCGGGATACGCAGTATTTT.

The rearrangement links TRBV5-1 to TRBJ1-4, with D hard to call. V was trimmed by 1 base and J by 0 bases, leaving 10 bases between them. Germline lookup yields CDR1 SGHRS and CDR2 YFSETQ. This CDR3 has 16 residues. CDR3 protein: CASSLTPPPTNEKLFF. In DNA form, the CDR3 reads TGCGCCAGCAGCTTGACGCCACCACCAACTAATGAAAAACTGTTTTTT.

The rearrangement joins TRBV20-1 to TRBJ2-7; D remains unclear. V lost 3 bases and J 0 bases, leaving 9 bases between the germline ends. Germline-derived CDR1 and CDR2 are DFQATT and SNEGSKA (reference sequence). This CDR3 has 13 amino acids. The CDR3 DNA reads as TGCAGTGCTAGTTGGCACAACTCCTACGAGCAGTACTTC. This gives the protein CSASWHNSYEQYF.

The chain combines TRBV27 with TRBJ1-5; 7 bases match TRBD1. V was pared by 6 bases and J by 2 bases, with 10 bases of the junction left unmatched. The CDR3 totals 16 residues. Germline CDR1 reads MNHEY; CDR2 reads SMNVEV (reference sequence). CDR3 sequence: CASRPVSGTGNQPQHF. CDR3 nucleotides: TGTGCCAGCAGGCCCGTTTCCGGGACAGGCAATCAGCCCCAGCATTTT.